This T cell receptor beta chain was recovered during a study of cytomegalovirus exposure and HLA in healthy donors. Whole-study results and caveats: Researchers reported in a later analysis that a missense DCLRE1C variant was tied to TCR beta V- and J-gene trimming. Earlier findings revealed that most TCR beta V segments proved productive either about 90% or about 30% of the time. Overall, approximately 150 TCR beta chains were annotated as cytomegalovirus-associated.

The CDR3 totals 16 residues. The germline CDR1 and CDR2 sequences are WNHNN and SYGVQD (reference sequence). The J segment lost 1 base and the V segment lost 3 bases, leaving 6 bases of the junction unmatched. On this clone itself: What it binds is not known.

PCR used 60 Vbeta primers and 13 Jbeta primers. The table came from immunoSEQ multiplex PCR; TCRdb's copy has only in-frame clones and leaves some out. Seen here are 100,000 to 120,000 clones, almost 70% observed once, and the top ten hold 3.2%. This chain connects TRBV10-1 to TRBJ2-7; 10 bases are shared with TRBD2. Sequences were obtained from PBMCs. This TCR was sampled from a man aged 25 to 40 in good health and CMV-seronegative. This chain's CDR3 is CASSERDSGRSYEQYF. Written as DNA, the CDR3 is TGCGCCAGCAGTGAACGGGATAGCGGGAGGTCCTACGAGCAGTACTTC.